The next 21 T cell receptor beta chains were all read from a single sample in a study of CXCR3-negative and CXCR3-positive naive CD8 T cells. Through 5' RACE with UMI labels, the TRB cDNA libraries were prepared. TCRdb reanalyzed the 5' RACE reads, giving one entry per CDR3 protein sequence and no DNA. The table for this sample gives approximately 39,000 distinct CDR3 sequences. The specimen was memory CD8+ T cells from blood. The receptor set was obtained from a human donor in good health. Some clones in this sample may be carry-over from other donors' samples.

This chain uses TRBV29-1 with TRBJ2-1; TCRdb's D gene call, TRBD1, goes unchecked for lack of DNA. CDR3 size: 14 residues. CDR1 and CDR2 (germline): SQVTM, ANQGSEA. The CDR3 sequence is CSVFGGLSYNEQFF.

The J gene is TRBJ1-6, the V gene TRBV6-4. The CDR3 has 15 amino acids. Germline V lookup: CDR1 MRHNA, CDR2 SNTAGT. CDR3 loop: CASRMDGDYNSPLHF.

The CDR3 region is CASSQAPRAGGLLTYEQYF. The chain links TRBV4-2 to TRBJ2-7; TCRdb returns TRBD2, unconfirmable since there is no DNA. CDR1 is LGHNA and CDR2 is YNFKEQ in the germline V gene. The CDR3 consists of 19 residues.

The gene calls are TRBV5-4 and TRBJ2-2; no DNA is available, so the TRBD1 call from TCRdb remains unchecked. Germline loops: CDR1 SGHNT, CDR2 YYREEE (reference sequence). There are 17 residues in the CDR3. The CDR3 reads CASSSSGQEISTGELFF.

The CDR3 loop is CASSFASGPLFYEQYF. The J gene is TRBJ2-7, the V gene TRBV7-9; the D call of TRBD1 rests on TCRdb alone, since no DNA is present to check it. Germline V CDR1 and CDR2: SEHNR, FQNEAQ (reference sequence). The CDR3 runs to 16 residues.

CDR3 region: CASSLVRSRGETQFF. This chain links TRBV7-9 with TRBJ2-1; the D gene TCRdb calls, TRBD1, cannot be checked with no DNA. The CDR3 sequence is 15 residues long. Looked up from germline, CDR1 is SEHNR and CDR2 is FQNEAQ (reference sequence).

The gene calls are TRBV13 and TRBJ1-2. The germline CDR1 and CDR2 sequences are PRHDT and FYEKMQ (reference sequence). The CDR3 runs to 12 residues. The CDR3 here is CASSLPNYGYTF.

The chain recombines TRBV7-8 with TRBJ2-7; without DNA, the TCRdb call of TRBD2 cannot be checked. CDR1 SGHVS and CDR2 FQNEAQ come from the germline V gene. The CDR3 sequence is 14 residues long. This CDR3 is CASSYEAGDYEQYF.

The chain is built from TRBV12-3 or TRBV12-4 and TRBJ2-7; the D call of TRBD2 rests on TCRdb alone, since no DNA is present to check it. The CDR3 is 13 residues long. The CDR3 reads CASSLGAAYEQYF.

The chain couples TRBV5-1 to TRBJ1-1. The CDR3 is 14 residues long. Germline CDR1 and CDR2: SGHRS and YFSETQ. This CDR3 reads CASSYLTRNTEAFF.

V usage is TRBV29-1 and J usage is TRBJ1-4. The germline CDR1 and CDR2 sequences are SQVTM and ANQGSEA. This CDR3 region has 12 residues. CDR3 loop: CSGRRWDEKLFF.

The chain combines TRBV20-1 with TRBJ2-4; TCRdb proposes TRBD1, but this gene call is untestable without DNA. This CDR3 has 15 amino acids. Looked up from germline, CDR1 is DFQATT and CDR2 is SNEGSKA (reference sequence). The CDR3 loop reads CSAAETRDRGHIQYF.

The chain joins TRBV7-8 to TRBJ2-1. The CDR3 covers 11 residues. Germline V gene sequence: CDR1 SGHVS, CDR2 FQNEAQ. The CDR3 loop is CASSFRNEQFF.

The gene calls are TRBV20-1 and TRBJ2-7. The V gene's germline CDR1 is DFQATT and CDR2 SNEGSKA (reference sequence). The CDR3 is 11 amino acids. This CDR3 is CSVQFSYEQYF.

The chain joins TRBV6-6 to TRBJ2-7; without DNA, the TCRdb call of TRBD2 cannot be checked. From germline, CDR1 is MNHNY and CDR2 SVGAGI (reference sequence). The CDR3 covers 11 residues. CDR3 protein: CASSYGEIQYF.

The rearrangement links TRBV20-1 to TRBJ1-1; TCRdb gives TRBD1 as the D gene, but with no DNA this cannot be confirmed. The CDR3 runs to 14 residues. Germline lookup yields CDR1 DFQATT and CDR2 SNEGSKA (reference sequence). CDR3 amino acids: CSATRGVVNTEAFF.

The chain is built from TRBV7-8 and TRBJ2-1; without DNA, the TCRdb call of TRBD1 cannot be checked. Germline V CDR1 and CDR2: SGHVS, FQNEAQ. The CDR3 consists of 14 residues. The CDR3: CASSFPPKMDEQFF. The whole variable domain, remainder taken from reference TRBV7-8 and TRBJ2-1, is GAGVSQSPRYKVAKRGQDVALRCDPISGHVSLFWYQQALGQGPEFLTYFQNEAQLDKSGLPSDRFFAERPEGSVSTLKIQRTQQEDSAVYLCASSFPPKMDEQFFGPGTRLTVL.

The V gene is TRBV11-2, the J gene TRBJ2-7; TCRdb names TRBD2, which stays unverified in the absence of DNA. This CDR3 has 12 residues. The V gene's germline CDR1 is SGHAT and CDR2 FQNNGV. This chain's CDR3 is CASSQAGGSEYF.

The V call is TRBV7-8, the J call TRBJ2-5; lacking DNA, the TRBD2 call made by TCRdb goes unchecked. CDR1 is SGHVS, CDR2 FQNEAQ, per germline. This CDR3 is built from 19 residues. The CDR3 sequence is CASSLPSGGASEVRETQYF. Drawing the rest from reference TRBV7-8 and TRBJ2-5, the complete variable domain is GAGVSQSPRYKVAKRGQDVALRCDPISGHVSLFWYQQALGQGPEFLTYFQNEAQLDKSGLPSDRFFAERPEGSVSTLKIQRTQQEDSAVYLCASSLPSGGASEVRETQYFGPGTRLLVL.

The V gene is TRBV20-1, the J gene TRBJ2-7; the D call from TCRdb, TRBD1, cannot be confirmed without DNA. CDR1 is DFQATT and CDR2 is SNEGSKA in the germline V gene (reference sequence). The CDR3 is 12 amino acids. The CDR3 here is CSARDRGYEQYF.

This chain uses TRBV3-1 with TRBJ2-2; absent DNA, TCRdb's TRBD2 call cannot be checked. This CDR3 is built from 19 residues. Germline V gene sequence: CDR1 LGHDT, CDR2 YNNKEL (reference sequence). Here the CDR3 reads CASSQVPLLAGENTGELFF.